This TCR beta chain is drawn from a study of blood T cell repertoires in COVID-19. Background on the study: Researchers got acute and convalescent COVID-19 samples from the United States, Italy and Spain.

Participant age was roughly 18 to 90 years, and participants resided in 20 to 30 US areas. Sequencing was performed with immunoSEQ multiplex PCR; in TCRdb, only in-frame clones are kept and a portion is missing. The sample lists some 70,000 clones; approximately 90% were seen once. The CDR3 length is 14 residues. The ends were cut back, 3 bases at V and 5 bases at J, with 14 bases in the middle. This TCR derives from a woman aged 40 to 50 who had recovered from COVID-19. What was sequenced was PBMCs or T cells enriched from blood (not recorded which). The chain couples TRBV5-3 to TRBJ1-1, with D perhaps matching TRBD1 (5 bases). TRBV5-3 has ORF status, its function being uncertain. The CDR3 is CARSYPRKGTEAFF. The CDR3 DNA sequence: TGTGCCAGAAGCTATCCGAGAAAGGGGACTGAAGCTTTCTTT.